This is a list of T cell receptor beta chains from one sample in a study of blood T cell repertoires in COVID-19. The method was immunoSEQ multiplex PCR; TCRdb's version includes in-frame clones alone and lacks a portion of them. Found here are about 100,000 clones, approximately 87% of them singletons; the top ten hold 15%. Material: peripheral blood. The receptor source for this set is a man aged 45 to 65 with acute or convalescent COVID-19. CDR3s include the opening cysteine and the closing phenylalanine or tryptophan. The order of the fields is D gene, V gene, J gene, clone size, CDR3 DNA, CDR3 protein. A D gene is named only where the DNA matches it firmly. For some rows the clone size is stated as once, few or many, or as a class when expanded; others skip it.

TRBD1	TRBV6-6	TRBJ1-5	-	TGTGCCAGCAGTTACACCGGACAGGCCTGGCCCCAGCATTTT	CASSYTGQAWPQHF
-	TRBV7-7	TRBJ2-5	-	TGTGCCAGCAGCTCCCAAGGGGGAGGGAAAGAGACCCAGTACTTC	CASSSQGGGKETQYF
TRBD1	TRBV27	TRBJ2-2	-	TGTGCCAGCAGTTTACCGGGGACAGGGGATGCCGGGGAGCTGTTTTTT	CASSLPGTGDAGELFF
-	TRBV10-1	TRBJ1-1	-	TGCGCCAGCAGTGAGCATTTTAACACTGAAGCTTTCTTT	CASSEHFNTEAFF
-	TRBV9	TRBJ2-1	-	TGTGCCAGCAGCGTAGGACCGGGGAATGAGCAGTTCTTC	CASSVGPGNEQFF
-	TRBV3-1/TRBV3-2	TRBJ1-1	-	TGTGCCAGCAGCCAAGGGGGAGGGGGGTACAGCACTGAAGCTTTCTTT	CASSQGGGGYSTEAFF
TRBD2	TRBV28	TRBJ2-7	-	TGTGCCAGCGACGCGGGAGGGCAGGAATACGAGCAGTACTTC	CASDAGGQEYEQYF
-	TRBV5-4	TRBJ1-3	-	TGTGCCAGCAGCCGCGACAGGTCCGTAGGAAACACCATATATTTT	CASSRDRSVGNTIYF
TRBD1	TRBV28	TRBJ1-1	few	TGTGCCAGCAGCTCCCGACAGGGACGAGCTTTCTTT	CASSSRQGRAFF
TRBD1	TRBV7-9	TRBJ2-7	-	TGTGCCAGCAGCTCCCTTAAGACAGGGATCTACGAGCAGTACTTC	CASSSLKTGIYEQYF
-	TRBV3-1/TRBV3-2	TRBJ1-5	-	TGTGCCAGCAGCCATGGCACTAGCAATCAGCCCCAGCATTTT	CASSHGTSNQPQHF
TRBD2	TRBV11-3	TRBJ2-1	-	TGTGCCAGCAGCTTACGAGCGGGAGGGCTGTACAATGAGCAGTTCTTC	CASSLRAGGLYNEQFF